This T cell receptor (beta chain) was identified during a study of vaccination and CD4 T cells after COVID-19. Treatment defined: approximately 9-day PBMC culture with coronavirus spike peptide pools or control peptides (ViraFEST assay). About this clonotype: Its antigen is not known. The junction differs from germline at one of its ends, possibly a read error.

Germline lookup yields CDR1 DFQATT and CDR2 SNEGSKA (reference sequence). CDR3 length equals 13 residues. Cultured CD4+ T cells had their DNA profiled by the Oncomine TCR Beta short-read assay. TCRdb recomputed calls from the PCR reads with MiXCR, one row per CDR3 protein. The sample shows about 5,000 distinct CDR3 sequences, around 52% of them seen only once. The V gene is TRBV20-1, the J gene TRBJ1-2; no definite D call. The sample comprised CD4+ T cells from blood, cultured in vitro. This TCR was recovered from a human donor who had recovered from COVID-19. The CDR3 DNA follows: TGCGGTGCTAGAGGTGGGGAAATCTATGGCTACACCTTC. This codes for CGARGGEIYGYTF.